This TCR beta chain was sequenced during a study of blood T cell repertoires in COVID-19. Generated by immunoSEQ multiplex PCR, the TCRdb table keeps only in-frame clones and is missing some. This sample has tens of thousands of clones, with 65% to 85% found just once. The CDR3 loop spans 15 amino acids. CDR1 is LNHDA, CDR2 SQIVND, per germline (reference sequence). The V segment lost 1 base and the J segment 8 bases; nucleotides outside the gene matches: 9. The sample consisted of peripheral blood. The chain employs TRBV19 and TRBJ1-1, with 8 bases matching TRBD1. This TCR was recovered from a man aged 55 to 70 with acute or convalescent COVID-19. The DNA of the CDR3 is TGTGCCAGTAGTATAGGGCCCGGGACAGGCGGCGAAGCTTTCTTT. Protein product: CASSIGPGTGGEAFF.